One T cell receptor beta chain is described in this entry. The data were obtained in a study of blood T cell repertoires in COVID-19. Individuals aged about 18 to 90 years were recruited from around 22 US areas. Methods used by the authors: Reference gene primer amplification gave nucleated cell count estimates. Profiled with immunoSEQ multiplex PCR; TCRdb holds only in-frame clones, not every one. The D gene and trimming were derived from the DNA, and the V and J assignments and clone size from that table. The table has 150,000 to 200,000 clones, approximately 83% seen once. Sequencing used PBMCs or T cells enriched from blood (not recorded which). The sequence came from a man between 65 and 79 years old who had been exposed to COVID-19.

This CDR3 is CASSISGGYQPQHF. In nucleotides, the CDR3 is TGTGCCAGTAGTATTTCTGGGGGCTATCAGCCCCAGCATTTT. The gene calls are TRBV19 and TRBJ1-5; maybe TRBD1 (6 bases). The germline gives CDR1 LNHDA, CDR2 SQIVND (reference sequence). The ends were cut back, 3 bases at V and 5 bases at J, with 11 bases in the middle. The CDR3 sequence is 14 residues long.